These 31 T cell receptor beta chains originate from one sample sequenced in a study of cytomegalovirus exposure and HLA in healthy donors (dated by TCRdb to 2016 to 2017). Library preparation used the immunoSEQ multiplex PCR assay. For the multiplex PCR, a mixture combining 60 forward primers for TCR Vbeta segments and 13 reverse primers for TCR Jbeta segments was used. TCRdb obtained this table from immuneACCESS and retained in-frame rearrangements with V and J assigned. These tables miss some clones; where compared with another copy, unresolved V genes account for less than half of the shortfall, and the remainder is unexplained. The sample data list more than 140,000 clones, and 77% of these were observed just once. The top ten hold about 1.6% of the sample. Sequenced input: PBMCs. Receptors were obtained from a female donor in good health and CMV-seronegative.

V and J are TRBV11-2 and TRBJ2-5; 8 nucleotides line up with TRBD2. CDR1 and CDR2 (germline): SGHAT, FQNNGV. V was pared by 5 bases and J by 4 bases, with 9 bases of the junction left unmatched. The CDR3 has 15 residues. Written as DNA, the CDR3 is TGTGCCAGCAGCCGTAGCGGGGACCTGGGAGAGACCCAGTACTTC. Protein sequence: CASSRSGDLGETQYF.

The chain links TRBV27 to TRBJ2-1, with D perhaps matching TRBD2 (5 bases). CDR1 and CDR2 from the germline V gene are MNHEY and SMNVEV (reference sequence). The CDR3 length is 16 residues. With 5 bases removed from V and 0 bases from J, the gap between germline ends came to 14 bases. The CDR3 DNA is TGTGCCAGCAGTACCCAACTAGGGCTCTCCTACAATGAGCAGTTCTTC. Translating it yields CASSTQLGLSYNEQFF.

Only one count was recorded for this clone. V gene TRBV6-1 combines with J gene TRBJ2-2, with D maybe TRBD1 (5 bases). With 6 bases removed from V and 6 bases from J, the gap between germline ends came to 14 bases. Germline CDR1 MNHNS, CDR2 SASEGT. CDR3 size: 14 residues. The CDR3 DNA follows: TGTGCCAGCAGACCCGGGCAGGGTGCCGGGGAGCTGTTTTTT. Encoded protein: CASRPGQGAGELFF.

The chain carries TRBV7-3 and TRBJ2-7; the match to TRBD2 covers 10 bases. With V trimmed by 4 bases and J by 7 bases, 7 bases remained unmatched. The CDR3 extends over 14 amino acids. Germline CDR1 is SGHTA and CDR2 is FQGTGA. The DNA of the CDR3 is TGTGCCAGCAGCTCGAGCGGGGGGGCTCGGGAGCAGTACTTC. This gives the protein CASSSSGGAREQYF.

The rearrangement uses TRBV28 and TRBJ2-1; D not resolved. CDR3 size: 15 residues. Per the germline V gene, CDR1 is MDHEN and CDR2 is SYDVKM. V lost 7 bases and J 0 bases, leaving 13 bases between the germline ends. The chain's CDR3 is CASNLESSSYNEQFF. CDR3 sequence (DNA): TGTGCCAGCAACCTAGAATCGAGCTCCTACAATGAGCAGTTCTTC. The full variable domain, in which reference TRBV28 and TRBJ2-1 provide the parts outside the CDR3, is DVKVTQSSRYLVKRTGEKVFLECVQDMDHENMFWYRQDPGLGLRLIYFSYDVKMKEKGDIPEGYSVSREKKERFSLILESASTNQTSMYLCASNLESSSYNEQFFGPGTRLTVL.

V usage is TRBV29-1 and J usage is TRBJ1-2, with 8 bases aligning to TRBD1. Germline assignment: CDR1 SQVTM and CDR2 ANQGSEA. The CDR3 is 13 residues long. V trimming: 6 bases; J trimming: 5 bases; junction bases outside the gene matches: 8. As DNA, the CDR3 is TGCAGCGTGAGGGACAGGTCTTTATATGGCTACACCTTC. This translates into CSVRDRSLYGYTF.

This clone was found once. The rearrangement uses TRBV10-3 and TRBJ1-1; 7 bases agree with TRBD1. CDR3 length: 13 residues. Germline CDR1 is ENHRY and CDR2 is SYGVKD. The V segment lost 11 bases and the J segment 6 bases; nucleotides outside the gene matches: 12. CDR3 bases: TGTGCCGCCTCCCGGGACAGACTCTCTGAAGCTTTCTTT. This gives the protein CAASRDRLSEAFF.

This clone was recorded only once. The V gene is TRBV11-1, the J gene TRBJ2-3; TRBD2 matches 12 bases. Unmatched junction bases numbered 7, after V lost 6 bases and J lost 6 bases. This CDR3 is 15 amino acids long. CDR1 SGHAT and CDR2 FQDESV come from the germline V gene (reference sequence). CDR3 nucleotides: TGTGCCAGCAGGAAACTAGCGGGGGGCCCGGATACGCAGTATTTT. Translation: CASRKLAGGPDTQYF.

The chain has TRBV28 and TRBJ2-7; 9 nucleotides line up with TRBD1. CDR3 length: 15 amino acids. The trim removed 7 bases at V and 4 bases at J, leaving 11 bases unmatched. Germline-derived CDR1 and CDR2 are MDHEN and SYDVKM. CDR3 coding DNA: TGTGCCAGCAATATTCGGGACAGGGAACCTTACGAGCAGTACTTC. It codes for CASNIRDREPYEQYF.

The sample holds a few counts of this clone. The V and J genes are TRBV9 and TRBJ2-2; the match to TRBD2 covers 14 bases. CDR3 length equals 19 residues. With 4 bases clipped from V and 2 bases from J, the junction kept 10 bases outside the gene matches. In germline, CDR1 is SGDLS, CDR2 YYNGEE. The chain's CDR3 is CASSTRGTSGRFNTGELFF. In DNA, the CDR3 is TGTGCCAGCAGCACCAGAGGGACTAGCGGGAGATTCAACACCGGGGAGCTGTTTTTT.

The chain joins TRBV19 to TRBJ1-1; D call uncertain. This CDR3 spans 14 amino acids. V was cut by 8 bases and J by 5 bases, with 18 bases left in between. Germline V lookup: CDR1 LNHDA, CDR2 SQIVND (reference sequence). The CDR3 coding sequence is TGTGCCAGTTCGACGGAGGAAGGAAGGACTGAAGCTTTCTTT. The encoded protein is CASSTEEGRTEAFF.

The gene calls are TRBV5-1 and TRBJ1-2; 7 bases are shared with TRBD1. Germline CDR1 is SGHRS and CDR2 is YFSETQ. J lost 4 bases, V lost 0 bases, and 6 bases had no gene match. This CDR3 is 15 amino acids long. CDR3 in DNA: TGCGCCAGCAGCTTGGCCGGGGCAGGGGGCTATGGCTACACCTTC. It codes for CASSLAGAGGYGYTF.

This chain connects TRBV28 to TRBJ1-2; 10 bases are a match to TRBD1. The CDR3 has 17 amino acids. The germline CDR1 and CDR2 sequences are MDHEN and SYDVKM. Trimming cost V 8 bases and J 4 bases; bases outside gene matches: 16. The chain's CDR3 is CASSGSGQGISSYGYTF. CDR3 nucleotides: TGTGCCAGCTCCGGGTCGGGACAGGGGATTTCCAGCTATGGCTACACCTTC.

This clone was found once. The chain combines TRBV30 with TRBJ2-5; a weak D match, TRBD1 (5 bases). The CDR3 spans 16 residues. CDR1 GTSNPN and CDR2 SVGIG come from the germline V gene (reference sequence). Between the trimmed V and J ends, which lost 2 bases and 5 bases, there was a span of 21 bases. The CDR3 sequence is CAWSSMGWGSRETQYF. CDR3 nucleotide sequence: TGTGCCTGGAGTAGTATGGGGTGGGGCAGCCGGGAGACCCAGTACTTC.

The rearrangement joins TRBV6-5 to TRBJ1-4; TRBD1 agrees at 8 bases. The J segment lost 7 bases and the V segment lost 7 bases, leaving 11 bases of the junction unmatched. The CDR3 consists of 15 residues. Germline V gene data show CDR1 as MNHEY and CDR2 as SVGAGI. In DNA, the CDR3 is TGTGCCAGCATTCCGCGCGGGACAGGCTTTGAAAAACTGTTTTTT. This sequence encodes CASIPRGTGFEKLFF.

A remark on this clone: The junction departs from the called germline gene at one end, perhaps through a read error. DNA for the CDR3: TGTGCTAGCAGCTTTAACACGAACACCGGGGAGCTGTTTTTT. Its translation is CASSFNTNTGELFF. V gene TRBV7-7 combines with J gene TRBJ2-2, with unresolved D. CDR3 length equals 14 residues. Germline V gene sequence: CDR1 SSHAT, CDR2 FNYEAQ (reference sequence).

The V call is TRBV19, the J call TRBJ1-5; 7 nucleotides match TRBD1. Germline CDR1 is LNHDA and CDR2 is SQIVND (reference sequence). With 5 bases clipped from V and 6 bases from J, the junction kept 13 bases outside the gene matches. The CDR3 sequence is 16 residues long. The CDR3: CASSPPGDRVFQPQHF. The CDR3 bases are TGTGCCAGTAGTCCCCCCGGAGACAGGGTATTTCAGCCCCAGCATTTT.

With respect to this clone: A read error may account for a junction end that differs from germline. V and J are TRBV7-3 and TRBJ1-5; possible D gene TRBD1, 6 bases. This CDR3 is 15 amino acids long. The germline V gene has CDR1 SGHTA and CDR2 FQGTGA. The DNA for the CDR3 is TGTGCCAGCAACTTAGGGCAGGGGCTAGGGCAGCCCCAGCATTTT. It yields the protein CASNLGQGLGQPQHF.

The chain combines TRBV6-5 with TRBJ2-5, with a possible D match to TRBD2 (7 bases). The CDR3 runs to 16 residues. The germline V gene has CDR1 MNHEY and CDR2 SVGAGI. Trimming left V 1 base short and J 5 bases short, with 17 bases between. The CDR3 loop reads CASSYLILGGLETQYF. Written as DNA, the CDR3 is TGTGCCAGCAGTTACTTGATTTTGGGGGGGCTGGAGACCCAGTACTTC.

The V call is TRBV7-2, the J call TRBJ1-5; no definite D call. The CDR3 spans 14 residues. In germline, CDR1 is SGHTA, CDR2 FQGNSA. Trimming shortened V by 7 bases and J by 2 bases, and 12 bases separated the two germline ends. In DNA, the CDR3 is TGTGCCAGCACTCCAGGCTTCGGCAATCAGCCCCAGCATTTT. Its translation: CASTPGFGNQPQHF. The entire variable domain, with the rest obtained from reference TRBV7-2 and TRBJ1-5, is as follows: GAGVSQSPSNKVTEKGKDVELRCDPISGHTALYWYRQSLGQGLEFLIYFQGNSAPDKSGLPSDRFSAERTGGSVSTLTIQRTQQEDSAVYLCASTPGFGNQPQHFGDGTRLSIL.

V gene TRBV9 combines with J gene TRBJ1-2, with D perhaps TRBD1 (6 bases). This CDR3 is 14 amino acids long. V dropped 0 bases and J dropped 4 bases, with 10 bases sitting between them. CDR1 SGDLS and CDR2 YYNGEE come from the germline V gene. CDR3 protein: CASSVGQESYGYTF. As DNA, the CDR3 is TGTGCCAGCAGCGTAGGACAGGAGTCCTATGGCTACACCTTC.

J is TRBJ2-5 and V is TRBV5-1; D possibly corresponds to TRBD2 (7 bases). V gave up 0 bases and J gave up 1 base, with 13 bases separating them. The CDR3 has 16 amino acids. Germline lookup yields CDR1 SGHRS and CDR2 YFSETQ. The CDR3 spells CASSLAGGQIQETQYF. The CDR3 nucleotides read TGCGCCAGCAGCTTGGCGGGGGGACAAATCCAAGAGACCCAGTACTTC.

This clone was counted a few times. The V call is TRBV6-8, the J call TRBJ1-1, with D unclear. The CDR3 is 13 residues long. From germline, CDR1 is MNHGY and CDR2 SAAAGT. V lost 6 bases, J lost 2 bases, and 10 bases lay in between. The CDR3 here is CASRATENTEAFF. As DNA, the CDR3 is TGTGCCAGCAGGGCTACAGAAAACACTGAAGCTTTCTTT.

The chain uses TRBV6-6 and TRBJ1-2, with D uncertain. This CDR3 region has 13 residues. Between the trimmed V and J ends, which lost 9 bases and 7 bases, there was a span of 18 bases. From germline, CDR1 is MNHNY and CDR2 SVGAGI (reference sequence). The DNA of the CDR3 is TGTGCCAGTTTTCAAAGGGAGGGAGGTGGCTACACCTTC. This encodes CASFQREGGGYTF.

The chain links TRBV28 to TRBJ1-5; 7 positions match TRBD1. Germline values: CDR1 MDHEN, CDR2 SYDVKM. Trimming took 5 bases from V and 2 from J; bases not matched to a gene: 6. This CDR3 has 15 amino acids. CDR3 in DNA: TGTGCCAGCAGTGCAGGGACAGTCGGCAATCAGCCCCAGCATTTT. As protein: CASSAGTVGNQPQHF.

This chain joins TRBV15 and TRBJ2-1, with TRBD2 matching over 10 bases. Trimming removed 1 base from V and 5 bases from J; junction bases left unmatched: 5. The CDR3 is 16 amino acids. Germline V gives CDR1 LNHNV, CDR2 YYDKDF (reference sequence). In DNA form, the CDR3 reads TGTGCCACCAGCAGAGTCAGCGGGAGGGAACACAATGAGCAGTTCTTC. Its translation is CATSRVSGREHNEQFF.

Turning to this clone: The same CDR3 is also encoded by other DNA sequences in this sample. The rearrangement joins TRBV9 to TRBJ1-5, with 9 positions matching TRBD1. Germline lookup yields CDR1 SGDLS and CDR2 YYNGEE. The CDR3 has 15 residues. V shed 3 bases and J 7 bases; nucleotides not matched to a gene: 8. The chain's CDR3 is CASSAGTGPLQPQHF. CDR3 nucleotide sequence: TGTGCCAGCAGCGCTGGGACAGGGCCTTTACAGCCCCAGCATTTT. Combining the CDR3 with reference TRBV9 and TRBJ1-5 gives the whole variable domain DSGVTQTPKHLITATGQRVTLRCSPRSGDLSVYWYQQSLDQGLQFLIQYYNGEERAKGNILERFSAQQFPDLHSELNLSSLELGDSALYFCASSAGTGPLQPQHFGDGTRLSIL.

Only one count was recorded for this clone. The V gene is TRBV6-6, the J gene TRBJ2-7; D gene ambiguous. The length of the CDR3 is 14 residues. Germline V CDR1 and CDR2: MNHNY, SVGAGI (reference sequence). V lost 2 bases and J 4 bases, leaving 12 bases between the germline ends. DNA of the CDR3: TGTGCCAGCAGTTACCAGAACACCTTGTACGAGCAGTACTTC. Translating it yields CASSYQNTLYEQYF.

This clone was seen more than once but under ten times. V usage is TRBV9 and J usage is TRBJ2-7; TRBD1 matches 7 bases. The J segment lost 4 bases and the V segment lost 0 bases, leaving 7 bases of the junction unmatched. This CDR3 comprises 15 residues. Germline-derived CDR1 and CDR2 are SGDLS and YYNGEE. CDR3 sequence reads: CASSVGVQGSYEQYF. CDR3 in DNA: TGTGCCAGCAGCGTAGGGGTACAGGGGTCTTACGAGCAGTACTTC.

In its sample, this clone was seen once. V gene TRBV2 combines with J gene TRBJ1-1; possibly TRBD1 for D (6 bases). This CDR3 region has 16 residues. The V end lost 3 bases, the J end lost 2 bases, and 16 bases lay between the germline ends. Germline V CDR1 and CDR2: SNHLY, FYNNEI. The DNA for the CDR3 is TGTGCCAGCAGTGAGATTGACTGGACAGAAAACACTGAAGCTTTCTTT. Its translation: CASSEIDWTENTEAFF.

This clone was seen a handful of times. The genes are TRBV7-9 and TRBJ1-1; D unclear. Per the germline V gene, CDR1 is SEHNR and CDR2 is FQNEAQ (reference sequence). V was shortened by 1 base and J by 11 bases, with 8 bases between the two germline ends. There are 11 residues in the CDR3. CDR3 bases: TGTGCCAGCAGCTTAGAGCTAGGTGCTTTCTTT. Translation: CASSLELGAFF.